Below, 21 T cell receptor beta chains from the same sample are listed, as sequenced in a study of CD8 T cells in Susac syndrome. With random hexamers, 0.5 to 1 ug RNA was reverse transcribed. From the immunoSEQ multiplex PCR reads, TCRdb called clonotypes with MiXCR, one entry per CDR3 protein. The repertoire consists of more than 95,000 distinct CDR3 sequences, with roughly 93% occurring once and the leading ten covering approximately 0.093%. Sequenced material: CD4+ T cells from PBMCs. These receptors originate from a human donor with multiple sclerosis.

V is TRBV7-2 and J is TRBJ2-7; D is unresolved. V gave up 3 bases and J gave up 3 bases, with 9 bases separating them. Germline V CDR1 and CDR2: SGHTA, FQGNSA. The CDR3 is 13 residues long. As DNA, the CDR3 is TGTGCCAGCAGCTTGATCCTGGACTACGAGCAGTACTTC. Protein: CASSLILDYEQYF.

J is TRBJ2-2 and V is TRBV2; 9 bases match TRBD1. Trimming at V came to 6 bases and at J to 6 bases, leaving 8 bases not matched to a gene. The CDR3 totals 15 residues. Germline V gene sequence: CDR1 SNHLY, CDR2 FYNNEI. CDR3 sequence reads: CASRPGQGVSGELFF. For the CDR3, the DNA is TGTGCCAGCAGGCCGGGACAGGGAGTCTCCGGGGAGCTGTTTTTT.

The sample holds a few counts of this clonotype. The CDR3 coding sequence is TGTGCCAGTACCCTCAACACCGGGGAGCTGTTTTTT. Protein: CASTLNTGELFF. V gene TRBV11-2 combines with J gene TRBJ2-2; D is unresolved. V lost 9 bases, J lost 2 bases, and 7 bases lay in between. There are 12 residues in the CDR3. CDR1 and CDR2 from the germline V gene are SGHAT and FQNNGV.

The DNA of the CDR3 is TGCGCCAGCAGCTTGGGAGTGGTTTCGGGGAACTACGAGCAGTACTTC. Translation gives CASSLGVVSGNYEQYF. The chain couples TRBV5-1 to TRBJ2-7, with TRBD2 as a possible D gene (5 bases). The V end was cut by 0 bases, the J end by 3 bases, with 16 bases between. The CDR3 spans 16 residues. Per the germline V gene, CDR1 is SGHRS and CDR2 is YFSETQ.

The rearrangement joins TRBV2 to TRBJ2-2, with D uncertain. Germline V gives CDR1 SNHLY, CDR2 FYNNEI. The CDR3 length is 13 residues. The V and J ends lost 8 bases and 1 base respectively, with 8 bases between them. DNA for the CDR3: TGTGCCAGCGCCCTCGAGAACACCGGGGAGCTGTTTTTT. This encodes CASALENTGELFF.

This chain links TRBV6-1 with TRBJ2-7; no clear D. Germline lookup yields CDR1 MNHNS and CDR2 SASEGT. The CDR3 covers 15 residues. V was cut by 6 bases and J by 3 bases, with 18 bases left in between. The CDR3 loop reads CASRKASLEYYEQYF. The CDR3 DNA follows: TGTGCCAGCAGGAAGGCTTCGTTAGAATACTACGAGCAGTACTTC.

The chain joins TRBV6-1 to TRBJ1-6; D not certain. Between the trimmed V and J ends, which lost 4 bases and 0 bases, there was a span of 4 bases. Per germline, CDR1 MNHNS and CDR2 SASEGT. This CDR3 has 14 residues. CDR3 DNA sequence: TGTGCCAGCAGTGGGCGCTCCTATAATTCACCCCTCCACTTT. Translating it yields CASSGRSYNSPLHF.

The CDR3, as DNA: TGTGCCAGCAGTTTAGAATCCGCCAGCGGGACCGGGGAGCTGTTTTTT. Amino acids: CASSLESASGTGELFF. The chain uses TRBV27 and TRBJ2-2; D possibly corresponds to TRBD2 (6 bases). The CDR3 has 16 residues. Trimming shortened V by 2 bases and J by 5 bases, and 15 bases separated the two germline ends. In germline, CDR1 is MNHEY, CDR2 SMNVEV (reference sequence).

This chain joins TRBV20-1 and TRBJ2-3, with D perhaps TRBD2 (6 bases). The CDR3 sequence is 13 residues long. V shed 3 bases and J shed 2 bases, with 9 bases lying between them. The germline CDR1 and CDR2 sequences are DFQATT and SNEGSKA (reference sequence). CDR3 coding DNA: TGCAGTGCTAGCGGGGGACCCACAGATACGCAGTATTTT. It encodes CSASGGPTDTQYF.

The V gene is TRBV20-1, the J gene TRBJ2-7, with TRBD2 matching over 9 bases. CDR1 is DFQATT, CDR2 SNEGSKA, per germline (reference sequence). J was trimmed by 3 bases and V by 6 bases; bases with no gene match: 9. The CDR3 is 14 residues long. CDR3 sequence (DNA): TGCAGTGCGACCTTAGCGGGGGATAACTACGAGCAGTACTTC. Protein: CSATLAGDNYEQYF.

The CDR3 spells CASTERSSYEQYF. CDR3 coding DNA: TGTGCCAGCACGGAACGGAGCTCCTACGAGCAGTACTTC. V gene TRBV6-2 or TRBV6-3 combines with J gene TRBJ2-7; D gene unclear. Trimming left V 7 bases short and J 0 bases short, with 10 bases between. This CDR3 region has 13 residues. Per the germline V gene, CDR1 is MNHEY and CDR2 is SVGEGT.

The V and J genes are TRBV2 and TRBJ1-2; D is possibly TRBD1 (6 bases). The length of the CDR3 is 13 residues. The V gene lost 6 bases and the J gene lost 2 bases, with 10 bases spanning the gap. Germline-derived CDR1 and CDR2 are SNHLY and FYNNEI. CDR3 nucleotide sequence: TGTGCCAGCAGCTATACAGGGAACTATGGCTACACCTTC. Translation: CASSYTGNYGYTF.

The rearrangement links TRBV19 to TRBJ1-2; unclear D gene. Germline V gene data show CDR1 as LNHDA and CDR2 as SQIVND (reference sequence). Trimming cost V 6 bases and J 0 bases, with 11 bases left between them. This CDR3 contains 14 residues. This CDR3 reads CASRLGRTNYGYTF. The CDR3 DNA reads TGTGCCAGTAGGTTAGGACGGACTAACTATGGCTACACCTTC. The whole variable domain, filled in from reference TRBV19 and TRBJ1-2, reads DGGITQSPKYLFRKEGQNVTLSCEQNLNHDAMYWYRQDPGQGLRLIYYSQIVNDFQKGDIAEGYSVSREKKESFPLTVTSAQKNPTAFYLCASRLGRTNYGYTFGSGTRLTVV.

The chain couples TRBV20-1 to TRBJ2-6; 14 nucleotides match TRBD2. Germline lookup yields CDR1 DFQATT and CDR2 SNEGSKA (reference sequence). After removal of 4 bases from V and 4 bases from J, the junction contained 9 bases not matched to a gene. The CDR3 covers 18 residues. The CDR3 DNA is TGCAGTGCTATAGGGACTAGCGGGGGCCTTACCGGGGCCAACGTCCTGACTTTC. This translates into CSAIGTSGGLTGANVLTF.

This sequence joins TRBV19 and TRBJ2-3; D remains unclear. This CDR3 has 12 residues. Germline values: CDR1 LNHDA, CDR2 SQIVND (reference sequence). Trimming stripped 2 bases from V and 5 bases from J, with 5 bases between. The DNA of the CDR3 is TGTGCCAGTAGTATACGAGGAGATACGCAGTATTTT. Its protein product is CASSIRGDTQYF.

This chain connects TRBV7-9 to TRBJ2-7; D is ambiguous. CDR1 SEHNR and CDR2 FQNEAQ come from the germline V gene (reference sequence). CDR3 length: 15 residues. Trimming took off 5 bases at V and 3 bases at J, with 17 bases between the two ends. CDR3: CASSPLGGASYEQYF. The CDR3 DNA reads TGTGCCAGCAGCCCCCTGGGCGGAGCCAGCTACGAGCAGTACTTC.

There are a few counts of this clonotype. This sequence joins TRBV6-5 and TRBJ2-1, with 14 bases aligning to TRBD2. V lost 0 bases and J lost 8; bases outside the gene matches: 3. The CDR3 runs to 16 residues. Germline V CDR1 and CDR2: MNHEY, SVGAGI. The CDR3 region is CASSYSGTSGGYEQFF. The CDR3 DNA sequence: TGTGCCAGCAGTTACTCTGGGACTAGCGGGGGATATGAGCAGTTCTTC.

This clonotype was seen only once. The chain links TRBV20-1 to TRBJ1-5; unclear D gene. The CDR3 length is 13 residues. Germline CDR1 DFQATT, CDR2 SNEGSKA (reference sequence). V dropped 5 bases and J dropped 2 bases, with 10 bases sitting between them. CDR3 sequence reads: CSASTEGNQPQHF. CDR3 sequence (DNA): TGCAGTGCTTCTACAGAGGGCAATCAGCCCCAGCATTTT.

V is TRBV7-9 and J is TRBJ2-3; unclear D gene. Trimming took off 6 bases at V and 10 bases at J, with 2 bases between the two ends. CDR3 length: 8 amino acids. Germline CDR1 is SEHNR and CDR2 is FQNEAQ (reference sequence). The CDR3 protein is CASRAQYF. The DNA for the CDR3 is TGTGCCAGCAGAGCGCAGTATTTT.

The rearrangement joins TRBV20-1 to TRBJ2-7, with 7 bases fitting TRBD2. In germline, CDR1 is DFQATT, CDR2 SNEGSKA (reference sequence). With V trimmed by 6 bases and J by 3 bases, 5 bases remained unmatched. The CDR3 has 12 residues. The CDR3 reads CSASGGGYEQYF. In nucleotides, the CDR3 is TGCAGTGCATCGGGCGGGGGCTACGAGCAGTACTTC.

This clonotype was seen a single time. The chain uses TRBV20-1 and TRBJ2-7; no firm D call. Trimming left V 0 bases short and J 2 bases short, with 11 bases between. The CDR3 loop spans 14 amino acids. CDR1 and CDR2 (germline): DFQATT, SNEGSKA (reference sequence). CDR3 bases: TGCAGTGCTAGAGATCTTAGGCAAACCTACGAGCAGTACTTC. Its protein product is CSARDLRQTYEQYF.